The rows below give T cell receptor beta chains drawn from one sample of a study of CD8 T cells in ankylosing spondylitis. TCRdb reanalysed the 5' RACE reads using MiXCR and keeps one entry per CDR3 protein. The table has roughly 490,000 distinct CDR3 sequences, 5.3% seen once. The sample taken for sequencing was blood, either unsorted or a sorted T cell fraction (not recorded which). The receptors stem from a male donor with ankylosing spondylitis. The CDR3 runs from the conserved cysteine through the conserved F or W. D genes are given only for firm matches. Clone size is stated in some rows and not others, as once, few, many or a class when expanded.

V gene	D gene	clone size	J gene	CDR3 protein	CDR3 DNA
TRBV20-1	.	.	TRBJ2-3	CSASGVLTGNTQYF	TGCAGTGCTAGTGGGGTCCTCACCGGAAATACGCAGTATTTT
TRBV7-3	.	many	TRBJ2-3	CASGPAGTDTQYF	TGTGCCAGCGGTCCGGCGGGCACAGATACGCAGTATTTT
TRBV20-1	TRBD1	many	TRBJ1-1	CSALNRGLNTEAFF	TGCAGTGCGCTTAACAGGGGCCTGAACACTGAAGCTTTCTTT
TRBV18	TRBD2	many	TRBJ2-1	CASSISSGNEQFF	TGTGCCAGCTCAATTTCTAGCGGGAATGAGCAGTTCTTC
TRBV12-3/TRBV12-4	.	many	TRBJ2-2	CASSIRRVLTGELFF	TGTGCCAGCAGTATACGCCGAGTACTCACCGGGGAGCTGTTTTTT
TRBV10-3	.	many	TRBJ2-7	CAISFQGERYSYEQYF	TGTGCCATCAGTTTCCAGGGTGAGAGGTACTCCTACGAGCAGTACTTC
TRBV15	TRBD2	many	TRBJ2-3	CATSSTSGPGDTQYF	TGTGCCACCAGCAGCACTAGCGGCCCCGGGGATACGCAGTATTTT
TRBV10-3	TRBD1	many	TRBJ2-7	CAISEGTGGTYEQYF	TGTGCCATCAGTGAGGGGACAGGGGGTACCTACGAGCAGTACTTC
TRBV20-1	TRBD1	.	TRBJ2-3	CSAREGGLRNTQYF	TGCAGTGCTAGAGAAGGGGGCCTAAGAAATACGCAGTATTTT
TRBV12-3/TRBV12-4	.	.	TRBJ1-5	CASSLSGGRQPQHF	TGTGCCAGCAGTTTGAGCGGGGGACGACAGCCCCAGCATTTT